This T cell receptor (beta chain) was sequenced during a study of T cells after yellow fever vaccination. The count of this clonotype is one. Germline assignment: CDR1 KGHSH and CDR2 LQKENI. The germline V and J ends were trimmed by 5 bases and 1 base, with 12 bases remaining between them. The CDR3 runs to 15 residues. TCRdb re-called the 5' RACE reads with MiXCR, one entry per CDR3 protein. The data contain about 580,000 distinct CDR3 sequences, 17% of them seen just once; the ten biggest clones take up around a sixth. The chain couples TRBV18 to TRBJ1-5; D call uncertain. The specimen comprised PBMCs, sampled about 5 days after the first yellow fever vaccination. The clonotype originates from a man between 18 and 29 years old who received the YFV17D yellow fever vaccine. The CDR3 here is CASSSSPDSNQPQHF. CDR3 in DNA: TGTGCCAGCTCATCCTCCCCTGACAGCAATCAGCCCCAGCATTTT.